The entry that follows covers one T cell receptor (beta chain) sequence. The record originates from a study of blood T cell repertoires in COVID-19. Study background: Sites in the United States, Italy and Spain provided acute and convalescent COVID-19 samples. The analysed material was cDNA or gDNA that came from T cells, B-cell-depleted T cells, or PBMCs.

Original processing notes: Reference gene primer amplification yielded estimated nucleated cell counts. Method: immunoSEQ multiplex PCR; TCRdb's copy keeps in-frame clones and lacks some. That table supplies the V and J calls and clone size; D and trimming were determined from the DNA. Here the sample spans about 150,000 clones, roughly nine tenths being singletons. CDR3 length: 11 residues. Germline loops: CDR1 SGHTS, CDR2 YDEGEE. Trimming took 4 bases from V and 5 from J, leaving 3 bases between them. The material sequenced was peripheral blood. The receptor's source is a woman aged 65 to 85 with acute or convalescent COVID-19. The chain has TRBV5-8 and TRBJ2-2; D remains unclear. The CDR3 sequence: CASSRTGELFF. Written as DNA, the CDR3 is TGTGCCAGCAGCCGGACCGGGGAGCTGTTTTTT. The whole variable domain, remainder taken from reference TRBV5-8 and TRBJ2-2, is EAGVTQSPTHLIKTRGQQATLRCSPISGHTSVYWYQQALGLGLQFLLWYDEGEERNRGNFPPRFSGRQFPNYSSELNVNALELEDSALYLCASSRTGELFFGEGSRLTVL.